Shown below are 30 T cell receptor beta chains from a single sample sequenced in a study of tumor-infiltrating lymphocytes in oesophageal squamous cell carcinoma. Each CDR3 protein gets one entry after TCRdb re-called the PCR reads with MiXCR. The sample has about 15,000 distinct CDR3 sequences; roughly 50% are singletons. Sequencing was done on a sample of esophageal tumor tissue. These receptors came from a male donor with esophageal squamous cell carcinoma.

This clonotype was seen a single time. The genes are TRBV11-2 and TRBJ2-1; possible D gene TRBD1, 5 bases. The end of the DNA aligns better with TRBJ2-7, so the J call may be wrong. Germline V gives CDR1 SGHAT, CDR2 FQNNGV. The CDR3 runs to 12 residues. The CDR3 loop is CASSRRTREQYF. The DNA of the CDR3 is TGTGCCAGCAGCCGCAGGACAAGGGAGCAGTACTTC.

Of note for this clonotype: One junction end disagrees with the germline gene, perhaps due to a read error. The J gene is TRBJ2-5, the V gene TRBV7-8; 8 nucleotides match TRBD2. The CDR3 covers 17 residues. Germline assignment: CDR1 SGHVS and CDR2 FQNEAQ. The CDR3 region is CASSLKGTRDPREAQYF. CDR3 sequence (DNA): TGTGCCAGCAGCTTAAAAGGGACTAGGGACCCCCGAGAGGCCCAGTACTTC.

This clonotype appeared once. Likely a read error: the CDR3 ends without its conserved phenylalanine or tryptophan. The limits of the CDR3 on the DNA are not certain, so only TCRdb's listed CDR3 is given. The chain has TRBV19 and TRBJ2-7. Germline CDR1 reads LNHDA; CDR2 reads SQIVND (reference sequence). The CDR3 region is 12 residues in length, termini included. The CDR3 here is CASSIAATSSTS.

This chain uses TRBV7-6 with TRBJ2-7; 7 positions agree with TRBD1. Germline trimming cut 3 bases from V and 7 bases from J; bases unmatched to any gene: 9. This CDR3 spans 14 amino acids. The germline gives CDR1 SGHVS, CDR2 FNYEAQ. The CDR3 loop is CASSFGTARREQYF. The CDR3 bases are TGTGCCAGCAGCTTTGGGACAGCCCGCCGGGAGCAGTACTTC.

Here the CDR3 DNA reads TGTGCCAGCAGTCAGCAGGGGGTGTACTACAATGAGCAGTTCTTC. It translates to CASSQQGVYYNEQFF. The chain is built from TRBV27 and TRBJ2-4; 7 bases are a match to TRBD1. Judging by the DNA end, TRBJ2-1 fits better; the J call may be wrong. Looked up from germline, CDR1 is MNHEY and CDR2 is SMNVEV (reference sequence). The CDR3 extends over 15 amino acids.

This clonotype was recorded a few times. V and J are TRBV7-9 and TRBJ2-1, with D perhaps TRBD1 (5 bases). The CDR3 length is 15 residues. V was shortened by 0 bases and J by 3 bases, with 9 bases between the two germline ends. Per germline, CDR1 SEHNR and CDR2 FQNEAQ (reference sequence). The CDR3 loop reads CASSLAGANYNEQFF. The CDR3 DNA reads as TGTGCCAGCAGCTTAGCAGGGGCCAACTACAATGAGCAGTTCTTC.

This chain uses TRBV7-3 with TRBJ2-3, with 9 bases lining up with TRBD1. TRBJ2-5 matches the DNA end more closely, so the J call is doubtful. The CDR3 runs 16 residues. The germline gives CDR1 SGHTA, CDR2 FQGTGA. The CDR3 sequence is CASSPSGQGIGETQYF. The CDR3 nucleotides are TGTGCCAGCAGCCCCTCGGGACAGGGAATAGGAGAGACCCAGTACTTC.

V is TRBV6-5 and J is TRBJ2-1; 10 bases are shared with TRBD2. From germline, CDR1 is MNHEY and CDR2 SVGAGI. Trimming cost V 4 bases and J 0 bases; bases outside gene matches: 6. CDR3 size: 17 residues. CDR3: CASSSPSSGSSYNEQFF. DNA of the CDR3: TGTGCCAGCAGTTCGCCCTCTAGCGGGAGCTCCTACAATGAGCAGTTCTTC.

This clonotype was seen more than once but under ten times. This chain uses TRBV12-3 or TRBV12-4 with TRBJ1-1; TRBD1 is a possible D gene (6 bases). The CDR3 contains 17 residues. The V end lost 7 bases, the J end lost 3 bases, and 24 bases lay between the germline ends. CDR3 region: CASILFEQGSGDTEAFF. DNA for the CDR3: TGTGCCAGCATCCTTTTCGAACAGGGTAGCGGGGACACTGAAGCTTTCTTT.

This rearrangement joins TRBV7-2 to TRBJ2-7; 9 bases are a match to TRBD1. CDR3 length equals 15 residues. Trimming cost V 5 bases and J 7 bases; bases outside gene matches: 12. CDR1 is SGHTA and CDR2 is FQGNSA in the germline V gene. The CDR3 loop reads CASSPKDRGYNEQYF. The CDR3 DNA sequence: TGTGCCAGCAGCCCGAAGGACAGGGGCTACAATGAGCAGTACTTC.

The CDR3: CASSLNSGGQETQYF. The CDR3 nucleotides are TGTGCCAGCAGTTTGAATAGCGGGGGGCAAGAGACCCAGTACTTC. The rearrangement links TRBV12-3 or TRBV12-4 to TRBJ2-1, with TRBD2 matching over 10 bases. Matching the DNA end better, TRBJ2-5 makes the J call doubtful. The CDR3 totals 15 residues.

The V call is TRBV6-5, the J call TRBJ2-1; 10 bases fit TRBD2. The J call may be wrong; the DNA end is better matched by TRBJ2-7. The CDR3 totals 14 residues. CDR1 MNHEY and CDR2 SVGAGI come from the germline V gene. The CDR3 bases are TGTGCCAGCAGTTCTAGCGGGAGTAGCTACGAGCAGTACTTC. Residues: CASSSSGSSYEQYF.

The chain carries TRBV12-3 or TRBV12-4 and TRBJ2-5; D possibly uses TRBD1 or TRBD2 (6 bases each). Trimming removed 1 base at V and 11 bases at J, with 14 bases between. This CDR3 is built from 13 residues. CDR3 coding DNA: TGTGCCAGCAGTTTAGTGGGGGGCGATGAGCAGTACTTC. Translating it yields CASSLVGGDEQYF.

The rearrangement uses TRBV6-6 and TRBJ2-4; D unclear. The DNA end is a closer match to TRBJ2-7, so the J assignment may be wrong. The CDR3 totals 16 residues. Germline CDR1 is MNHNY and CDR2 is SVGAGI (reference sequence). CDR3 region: CASSYSRYDRNYEQYF. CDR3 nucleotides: TGTGCCAGCAGTTACTCGAGGTACGACCGTAACTACGAGCAGTACTTC.

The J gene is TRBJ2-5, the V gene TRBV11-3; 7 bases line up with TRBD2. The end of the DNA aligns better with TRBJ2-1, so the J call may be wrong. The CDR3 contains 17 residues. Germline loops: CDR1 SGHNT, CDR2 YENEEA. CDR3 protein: CASSGRDRGAGDNEQFF. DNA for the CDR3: TGTGCCAGCAGCGGTAGAGATAGAGGGGCGGGGGACAATGAGCAGTTCTTC.

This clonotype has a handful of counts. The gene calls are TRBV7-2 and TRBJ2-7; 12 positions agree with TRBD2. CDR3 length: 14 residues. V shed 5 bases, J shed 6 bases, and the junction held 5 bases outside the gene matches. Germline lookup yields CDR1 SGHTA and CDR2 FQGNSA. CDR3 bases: TGTGCCAGCAGCCTACTAGCGGGAGGCGGCGAGCAGTACTTC. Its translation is CASSLLAGGGEQYF.

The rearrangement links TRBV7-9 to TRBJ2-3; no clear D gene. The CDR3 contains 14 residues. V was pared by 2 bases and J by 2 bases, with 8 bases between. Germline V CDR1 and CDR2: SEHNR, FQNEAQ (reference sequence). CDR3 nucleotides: TGTGCCAGCAGCTTAACCAGACCCACAGATACGCAGTATTTT. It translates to CASSLTRPTDTQYF.

The CDR3 bases are TGCGCCAGCAGCTTTGACGGCAGGGCGGAATACAATGAGCAGTACTTC. It codes for CASSFDGRAEYNEQYF. The V and J genes are TRBV5-1 and TRBJ2-7; weak D call: TRBD1 (5 bases). This CDR3 has 16 residues. V gave up 2 bases and J gave up 7 bases, with 22 bases separating them. In germline, CDR1 is SGHRS, CDR2 YFSETQ.

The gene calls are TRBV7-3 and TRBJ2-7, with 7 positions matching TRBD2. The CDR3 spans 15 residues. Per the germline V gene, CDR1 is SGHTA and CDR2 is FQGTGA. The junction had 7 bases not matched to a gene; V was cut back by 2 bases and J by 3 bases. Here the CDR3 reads CASSLLPSGDYEQYF. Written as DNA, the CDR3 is TGTGCCAGCAGCTTATTGCCTAGCGGAGACTACGAGCAGTACTTC.

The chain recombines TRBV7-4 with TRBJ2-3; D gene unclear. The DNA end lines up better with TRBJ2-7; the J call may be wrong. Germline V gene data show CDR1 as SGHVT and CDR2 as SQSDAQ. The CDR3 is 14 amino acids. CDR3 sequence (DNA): TGTGCCAGCAGAAAGCCAGGAGTAGACTACGAGCAGTACTTC. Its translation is CASRKPGVDYEQYF.

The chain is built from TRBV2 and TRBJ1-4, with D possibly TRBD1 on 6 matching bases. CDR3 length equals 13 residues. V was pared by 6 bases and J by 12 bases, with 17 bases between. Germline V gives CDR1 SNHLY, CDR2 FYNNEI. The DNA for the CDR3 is TGTGCCAGCAGCGGCGGCCTAGGGGGGGAACTGTTTTTT. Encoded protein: CASSGGLGGELFF.

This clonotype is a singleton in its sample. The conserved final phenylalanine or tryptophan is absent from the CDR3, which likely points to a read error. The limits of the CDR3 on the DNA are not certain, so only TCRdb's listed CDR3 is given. CDR3 protein: CASTLDGANYGYTFGS. The V call is TRBV5-1, the J call TRBJ2-7; the DNA was not used to check the table's D call, TRBD2. The germline CDR1 and CDR2 sequences are SGHRS and YFSETQ. The length of the CDR3 is 16 amino acids, counting both ends.

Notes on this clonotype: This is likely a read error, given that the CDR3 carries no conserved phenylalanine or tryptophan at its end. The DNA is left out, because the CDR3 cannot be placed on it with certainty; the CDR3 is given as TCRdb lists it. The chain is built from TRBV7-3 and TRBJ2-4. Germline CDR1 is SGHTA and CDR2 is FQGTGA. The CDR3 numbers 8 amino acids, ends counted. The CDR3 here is CASSLGLG.

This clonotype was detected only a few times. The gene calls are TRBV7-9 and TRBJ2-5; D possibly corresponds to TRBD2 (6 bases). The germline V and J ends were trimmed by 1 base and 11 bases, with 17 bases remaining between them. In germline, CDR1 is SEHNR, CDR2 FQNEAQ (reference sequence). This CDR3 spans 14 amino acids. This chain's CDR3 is CASSLGGTSNEQYF. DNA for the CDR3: TGTGCCAGCAGCTTAGGGGGGACTTCCAATGAGCAGTACTTC.

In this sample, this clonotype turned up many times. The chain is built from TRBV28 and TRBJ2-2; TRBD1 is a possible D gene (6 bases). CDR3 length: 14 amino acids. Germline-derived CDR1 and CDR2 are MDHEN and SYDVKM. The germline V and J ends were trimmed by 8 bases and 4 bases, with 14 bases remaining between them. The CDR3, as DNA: TGTGCCAGCCTGGTGGACAGTGGCACCGGGGAGCTGTTTTTT. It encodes CASLVDSGTGELFF.

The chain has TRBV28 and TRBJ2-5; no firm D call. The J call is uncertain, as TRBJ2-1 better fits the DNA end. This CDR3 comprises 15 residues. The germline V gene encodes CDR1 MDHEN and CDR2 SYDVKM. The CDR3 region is CASSLSQAYDNEQFF. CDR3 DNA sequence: TGTGCCAGCAGTTTAAGCCAGGCATACGACAATGAGCAGTTCTTC.

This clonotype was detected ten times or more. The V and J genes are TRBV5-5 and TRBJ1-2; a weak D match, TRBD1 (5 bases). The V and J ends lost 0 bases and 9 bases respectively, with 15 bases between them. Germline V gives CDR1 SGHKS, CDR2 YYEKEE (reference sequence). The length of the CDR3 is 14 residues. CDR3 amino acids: CASSLVAGSDSYTF. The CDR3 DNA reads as TGTGCCAGCAGCTTGGTGGCAGGGAGTGATAGCTACACCTTC.

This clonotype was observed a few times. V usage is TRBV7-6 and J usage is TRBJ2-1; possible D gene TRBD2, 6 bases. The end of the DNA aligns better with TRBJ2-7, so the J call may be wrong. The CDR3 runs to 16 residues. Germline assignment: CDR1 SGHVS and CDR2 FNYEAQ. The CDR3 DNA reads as TGTGCCAGCAGCTTTTTAACGGGAGACTCCTACAATGAGCAGTACTTC. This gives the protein CASSFLTGDSYNEQYF.

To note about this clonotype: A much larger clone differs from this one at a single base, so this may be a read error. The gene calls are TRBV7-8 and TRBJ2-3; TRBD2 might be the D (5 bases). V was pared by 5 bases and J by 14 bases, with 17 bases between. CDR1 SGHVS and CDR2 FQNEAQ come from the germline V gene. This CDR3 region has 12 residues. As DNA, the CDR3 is TGTGCCAGCAGCCCTACGATCGGGGAGCTGTATTTT. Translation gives CASSPTIGELYF.

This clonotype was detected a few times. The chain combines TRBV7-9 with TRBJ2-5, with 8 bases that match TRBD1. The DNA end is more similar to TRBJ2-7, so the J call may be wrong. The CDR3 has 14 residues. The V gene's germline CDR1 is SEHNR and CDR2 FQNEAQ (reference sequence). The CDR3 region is CASSRWTGTYEQYF. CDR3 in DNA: TGTGCCAGCAGCCGATGGACAGGGACCTACGAGCAGTACTTC.